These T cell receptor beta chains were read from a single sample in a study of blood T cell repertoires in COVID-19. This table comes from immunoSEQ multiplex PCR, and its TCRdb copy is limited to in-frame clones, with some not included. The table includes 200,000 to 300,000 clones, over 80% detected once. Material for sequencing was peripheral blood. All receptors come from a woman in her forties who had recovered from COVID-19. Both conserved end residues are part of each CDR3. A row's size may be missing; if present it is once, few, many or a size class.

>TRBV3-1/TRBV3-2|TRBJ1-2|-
CASSPSRDRGRDYGYTF
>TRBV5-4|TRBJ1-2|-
CAARGDANYGYTF
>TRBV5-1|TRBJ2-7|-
CASSSQQVGEQYF
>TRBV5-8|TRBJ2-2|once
CASSFGLAGGANTGELFF
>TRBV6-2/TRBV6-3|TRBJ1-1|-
CASSYGGSTEAFF
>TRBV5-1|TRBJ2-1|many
CASSFGTITYNEQFF
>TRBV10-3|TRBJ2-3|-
CAISEGGDTQYF
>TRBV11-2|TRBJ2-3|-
CASSIGDGGTSTDTQYF
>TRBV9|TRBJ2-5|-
CASSVLPGPREAQYF
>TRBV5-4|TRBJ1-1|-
CASSLTDRAEAFF
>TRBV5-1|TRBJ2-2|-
CASSLRSLNTGELFF
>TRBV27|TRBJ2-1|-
CASHLGPLGNEQFF
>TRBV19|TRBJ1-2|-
CASSIDRSRGYGYTF
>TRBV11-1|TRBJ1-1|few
CASTQDIATEAFF
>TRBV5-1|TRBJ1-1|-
CASSLTTGELKAFF
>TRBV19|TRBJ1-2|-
CASRAGLPTNYGYTF
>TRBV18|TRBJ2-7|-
CASSPETGLAEQYF
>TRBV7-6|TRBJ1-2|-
CASSSERGLVYGYTF
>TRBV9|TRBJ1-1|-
CASSARTGVGEAFF
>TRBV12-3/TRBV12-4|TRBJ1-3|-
CASSRGSGNTIYF
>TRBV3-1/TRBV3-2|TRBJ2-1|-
CASSQRGGREQFF
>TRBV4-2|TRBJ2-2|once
CASSPGLNSNTGELFF
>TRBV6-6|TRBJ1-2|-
CASSHRGLKGYTF
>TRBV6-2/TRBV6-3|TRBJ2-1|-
CASSYWGQANNEQFF
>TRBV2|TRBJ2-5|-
CASSPRTGGVRGETQYF
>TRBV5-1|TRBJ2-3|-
CASSDSPSSTDTQYF
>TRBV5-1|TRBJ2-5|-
CASSLNPGQGRQQETQYF
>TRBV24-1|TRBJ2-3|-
CATARTGTGLNWKGDTQYF
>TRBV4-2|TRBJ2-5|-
CASSQVASGQETQYF
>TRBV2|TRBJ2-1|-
CASSELAGGYNEQFF
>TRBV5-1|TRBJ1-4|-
CASSLGPGQNEKLFF
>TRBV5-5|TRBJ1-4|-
CASTRVPNEKLFF
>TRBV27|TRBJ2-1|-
CASRSVSGGASYNEQFF
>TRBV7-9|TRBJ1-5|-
CASSLGRGYGQPQHF
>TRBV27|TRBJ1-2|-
CASSFGTGSYGYTF
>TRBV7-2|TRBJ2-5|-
CASRPSPGVETQYF
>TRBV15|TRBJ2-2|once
CATSRDRRVGTGELFF
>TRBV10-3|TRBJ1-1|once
CAIGGQALNTEAFF
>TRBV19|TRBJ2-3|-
CASMRTGASTDTQYF
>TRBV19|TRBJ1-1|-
CASSIRVISGGVTEAFF
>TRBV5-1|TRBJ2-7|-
CASRSERVFEQYF